These T cell receptor beta chains were read from a single sample in a study of control samples from healthy donors and cancer patients. Measured with immunoSEQ multiplex PCR; TCRdb has only the in-frame clones, and not every one. The sample yields 70,000 or so clones, 75% to 90% seen once. The sequenced material came from blood. The source is a man between 45 and 60 years old in good health. The CDR3 runs from the conserved cysteine through the conserved F or W. The D gene is left open where the match is weak.

>TRBJ2-7|TRBV4-3|NA
CASSRDNQRVYEQYF
>TRBJ1-1|TRBV3-1/TRBV3-2|NA
CASSPRAGRNTEAFF
>TRBJ2-4|TRBV2|TRBD2
CASSKTSAPPYIQYF
>TRBJ2-1|TRBV14|NA
CASSLPYNEQFF
>TRBJ2-5|TRBV6-4|TRBD2
CASNGLEETQYF
>TRBJ2-7|TRBV29-1|TRBD2
CSVVTSGAYEQYF
>TRBJ2-5|TRBV6-5|NA
CASSYSGFQETQYF
>TRBJ2-5|TRBV7-8|NA
CASSLATDPSGAETQYF
>TRBJ2-7|TRBV7-9|TRBD2
CASSPGGLAGYEQYF
>TRBJ2-1|TRBV12-3/TRBV12-4|NA
CASSLWDEQFF
>TRBJ1-1|TRBV12-5|NA
CASGLDLYKATEAFF
>TRBJ2-2|TRBV4-3|NA
CASSQDGWGTGELFF
>TRBJ1-5|TRBV6-5|NA
CASNTEGWGQPQHF
>TRBJ1-4|TRBV19|NA
CASSIRDTLNEKLFF
>TRBJ2-7|TRBV28|NA
CASSFRDRRILDEQYF
>TRBJ2-1|TRBV5-8|TRBD2
CASRRPGTSGREGYNEQFF
>TRBJ2-5|TRBV19|NA
CASSWTGETQYF
>TRBJ2-1|TRBV29-1|TRBD2
CSVEETSGRAQEQFF
>TRBJ2-7|TRBV6-5|NA
CASSEGTAYEQYF
>TRBJ2-7|TRBV19|NA
CASSFSLSYEQYF
>TRBJ2-7|TRBV7-3|TRBD1
CASSLSGQGYEQYF
>TRBJ1-3|TRBV6-6|TRBD1
CASSPSDRAAGNTIYF
>TRBJ2-7|TRBV11-3|TRBD1
CASSSRTGSSEQYF
>TRBJ2-6|TRBV14|TRBD1
CASSQVFRGRANVLTF
>TRBJ2-1|TRBV30|NA
CAWSSSYNEQFF